This is a list of T cell receptor beta chains from one sample in a study of control samples from healthy donors and cancer patients. Generated by immunoSEQ multiplex PCR, the TCRdb table keeps only in-frame clones and is missing some. The table has 110,000 to 150,000 clones, around 86% seen once. Sequenced material: blood. These receptors were taken from a man aged 25-45 years in good health. Each CDR3 is given with its conserved first and last residue. D genes are given only for firm matches. Clone size is stated in some rows and not others, as once, few, many or a class when expanded.

TGTGCCAGCAGTGGACAGGGGGCTGTCGGTAATGAAAAACTGTTTTTT,CASSGQGAVGNEKLFF,TRBJ1-4,TRBV6-6,NA,TRBD1
TGTGCCAGCAGCCAAGACTGGAGCTCCTACGAGCAGTACTTC,CASSQDWSSYEQYF,TRBJ2-7,TRBV3-1/TRBV3-2,NA,NA
TGTGCCACCATGAGACGGGGCCCGCCGTACGAGCAGTACTTC,CATMRRGPPYEQYF,TRBJ2-7,TRBV24-1,NA,NA
TGTGCCAGCAGTAAATCTTATGCCTCCTTCTCTGGAAACACCATATATTTT,CASSKSYASFSGNTIYF,TRBJ1-3,TRBV27,NA,NA
TGTGCCTCCAATAGGGGAAACTATGGCTACACCTTC,CASNRGNYGYTF,TRBJ1-2,TRBV30,NA,NA
TGTGCCAGCAGCTCAGTTAGCGGGAGTTTCGATACGCAGTATTTT,CASSSVSGSFDTQYF,TRBJ2-3,TRBV7-2,once,TRBD2
TGCGCCAGCAGCTTGGCCACATCTGGGGCCAACGTCCTGACTTTC,CASSLATSGANVLTF,TRBJ2-6,TRBV5-1,NA,NA
TGTGCCAGCAGTTCCCTAAATGAAAAACTGTTTTTT,CASSSLNEKLFF,TRBJ1-4,TRBV12-3/TRBV12-4,NA,NA
TGTGCCAGCAGTCTCCAGGGGTTCGATAATTCACCCCTCCACTTT,CASSLQGFDNSPLHF,TRBJ1-6,TRBV6-5,NA,NA
TGTGCCAGCCGCGACGTCGACGAGCAGTACTTC,CASRDVDEQYF,TRBJ2-7,TRBV19,NA,NA
TGCGCCAGCAGCCCGATGGACAGGGTGACCGGGGAGCTGTTTTTT,CASSPMDRVTGELFF,TRBJ2-2,TRBV4-1,NA,TRBD1
TGTGCCAGCAGCGTAGGCCCCGGGACAGGGGGTAGCAATCAGCCCCAGCATTTT,CASSVGPGTGGSNQPQHF,TRBJ1-5,TRBV9,NA,TRBD1
TGTGCCAGCAGCTTAGTCCCTGATGCGTCAGGGGGTAGTATTTGTGACGAGCAGTACTTC,CASSLVPDASGGSICDEQYF,TRBJ2-7,TRBV11-3,NA,TRBD1
TGTGCCAGCAGTCCCCCGGACAAGCACGAGCAGTACTTC,CASSPPDKHEQYF,TRBJ2-7,TRBV6-5,NA,NA
TGCGCCAGCAGCCAAGATCATCGGGGGGGCTATCAGCCCCAGCATTTT,CASSQDHRGGYQPQHF,TRBJ1-5,TRBV4-3,NA,NA
TGTGCCAGCAGCCTTGGGTCGGTTGGTTACGAGCAGTACTTC,CASSLGSVGYEQYF,TRBJ2-7,TRBV9,NA,NA
TGTGCCAGCAGTTATTTGGGTACAGACTCACCCCTCCACTTT,CASSYLGTDSPLHF,TRBJ1-6,TRBV6-5,NA,NA
TGTGCCAGCAGCCAAGCCGACTACGAGCAGTACTTC,CASSQADYEQYF,TRBJ2-7,TRBV3-1/TRBV3-2,once,NA
TGTGCCAGCAGCTGGTCGTATGAGCAGTTCTTC,CASSWSYEQFF,TRBJ2-1,TRBV5-6,NA,NA
TGTGCCAGTAACCCGGGACCGACGGCCCACGAGCAGTACTTC,CASNPGPTAHEQYF,TRBJ2-7,TRBV19,NA,NA
TGTGCCAGCAGGGGCCCGGGACGCTTGCAGCAGTTCTTC,CASRGPGRLQQFF,TRBJ2-1,TRBV6-5,NA,NA
TGCGCCCCCCGGGTCATCTCCGGGGGAAGGGGAAAGGACTCTGGAAACACCATATATTTT,CAPRVISGGRGKDSGNTIYF,TRBJ1-3,TRBV23-1,NA,NA
TGTGCCAGCAGCCCACAGGGCAGGGAGAACACTGAAGCTTTCTTT,CASSPQGRENTEAFF,TRBJ1-1,TRBV11-3,NA,NA
TGTGCCAGCAGCACAACTAGCGGGGCATACACCGGGGAGCTGTTTTTT,CASSTTSGAYTGELFF,TRBJ2-2,TRBV9,NA,TRBD2
TGTGCCACCAGTGACCGCCGTGGGGGTAACACCGGGGAGCTGTTTTTT,CATSDRRGGNTGELFF,TRBJ2-2,TRBV24-1,NA,NA
TGTGCCAGCAGTTTAATCGGGGGCAACTATGGCTACACCTTC,CASSLIGGNYGYTF,TRBJ1-2,TRBV28,few,NA
TGTGCCGGCAACACCATATATTTT,CAGNTIYF,TRBJ1-3,TRBV12-3/TRBV12-4,few,NA
TGTGCCAGCAGGCTCAGGGGTCCTGGAAACACCATATATTTT,CASRLRGPGNTIYF,TRBJ1-3,TRBV6-5,NA,NA
TGCAGCGTCGACCCGTCAGATACGCAGTATTTT,CSVDPSDTQYF,TRBJ2-3,TRBV29-1,NA,NA
TGTGCCAGCAGCTTAGTGGGGATAGCGGGGGGGAACTACGAGCAGTACTTC,CASSLVGIAGGNYEQYF,TRBJ2-7,TRBV7-8,NA,TRBD2
TGCGCCAGCAGCGAGGAGGGGGAGCCCTTCCAGCCCCAGCATTTT,CASSEEGEPFQPQHF,TRBJ1-5,TRBV4-1,NA,NA
TGCGCCAGCAGCCAAGATCTAGGCAATGAGCAGTTCTTC,CASSQDLGNEQFF,TRBJ2-1,TRBV4-3,NA,NA
TGCAGCGTCGCGACAGGGAGGAACACTGAAGCTTTCTTT,CSVATGRNTEAFF,TRBJ1-1,TRBV29-1,NA,TRBD1
TGTGCCAGCAGCCAAGGGGGAGCTTCCTCCGCCTACGAGCAGTACTTC,CASSQGGASSAYEQYF,TRBJ2-7,TRBV3-1/TRBV3-2,few,NA
TGCGCCAGCAGCTTGGTCGTACAGGGGGAAGAGACCCAGTACTTC,CASSLVVQGEETQYF,TRBJ2-5,TRBV5-1,NA,TRBD1
TGTGCCAGCAGTGCTGAGACACTTAGCTACGAGCAGTACTTC,CASSAETLSYEQYF,TRBJ2-7,TRBV2,NA,NA
TGTGCCAGCAGCTTAGCTCCCCCCGGGGAGACCCAGTACTTC,CASSLAPPGETQYF,TRBJ2-5,TRBV13,NA,NA
TGTGCCAGCAGCCCGGACAGGACGAACACTGAAGCTTTCTTT,CASSPDRTNTEAFF,TRBJ1-1,TRBV11-1,NA,TRBD1
TGTGCCAGCAGCTTCCGAGGAGAGCTTAACTATGGCTACACCTTC,CASSFRGELNYGYTF,TRBJ1-2,TRBV9,NA,NA
TGTGCCAGCAGTATATTACACGGGGCCGATCAGCCCCAGCATTTT,CASSILHGADQPQHF,TRBJ1-5,TRBV27,NA,NA
TGTGCCACCAGTGATGGGGGACAGGTCTATGGCTACACCTTC,CATSDGGQVYGYTF,TRBJ1-2,TRBV24-1,NA,TRBD1
TGTGCCAGCAGCGAAGACGGGACTATAGTTTCACCCCTCCACTTT,CASSEDGTIVSPLHF,TRBJ1-6,TRBV3-1/TRBV3-2,NA,NA
TGTGCCAGCAGCATCAGACAGGGGGCTTTTGGCTACACCTTC,CASSIRQGAFGYTF,TRBJ1-2,TRBV5-8,NA,TRBD1
TGTGCCAGCAGCGCAACTTATTCTGGAAACACCATATATTTT,CASSATYSGNTIYF,TRBJ1-3,TRBV7-9,few,NA
TGTGCCAGCAGCCCGAGGGGACAGACCTACGAGCAGTACTTC,CASSPRGQTYEQYF,TRBJ2-7,TRBV11-3,NA,TRBD1
TGTGCCAGCAGTGAGGGCGACAGGGGGTACGAGCAGTACTTC,CASSEGDRGYEQYF,TRBJ2-7,TRBV6-1,NA,TRBD1
TGTGCCAGCAGTTACTCAAATTACTATAATTCACCCCTCCACTTT,CASSYSNYYNSPLHF,TRBJ1-6,TRBV6-5,NA,NA
TGTGCCAGTCGGACTAGCGGGACCACCCACTCCTACGAGCAGTACTTC,CASRTSGTTHSYEQYF,TRBJ2-7,TRBV6-6,NA,TRBD2